This TCR beta chain was found in a study of cytotoxic CD8 clonotypes in ibrutinib-treated CLL. Concerning this clone: The target antigen is unknown.

Sequencing was designed to attain a depth spanning 1 in 200,000 to 1 in 1 million T cells. The protocol was immunoSEQ multiplex PCR, while the TCRdb copy is restricted to in-frame clones and leaves out a portion. The data hold roughly 250,000 clones, with 60% to 75% observed a single time. Study-level results: Clonality went up at ibrutinib response and then declined back toward baseline at progression.

J lost 6 bases, V lost 3 bases, and 1 base had no gene match. The CDR3 is 14 residues long. Germline-derived CDR1 and CDR2 are LNHDA and SQIVND (reference sequence). The chain uses TRBV19 and TRBJ2-7; 14 nucleotides line up with TRBD2. Sequences were derived from PBMCs, sampled after 24 months of ibrutinib treatment. This clonotype originated in a human donor with chronic lymphocytic leukemia. CDR3 DNA: TGTGCCAGTAGTATGGGACTAGCGGGAGTCGAGCAGTACTTC. It encodes CASSMGLAGVEQYF.